The sequence of this T cell receptor (beta chain) was determined in a study of Graves' ophthalmopathy and Graves' hyperthyroidism. Ten or more counts support this clonotype. Antigen unknown. Among the exclusions were patients with other autoimmune diseases, uncontrolled infections, pregnancy or lactation. Clinical symptoms, serum thyroxine, TRAb, thyroid ultrasound and orbital computed tomography formed the basis of diagnosis. The PBMCs were taken from around 10 ml of fresh peripheral blood. Germline V gives CDR1 SGHTA, CDR2 FQGNSA. CDR3 size: 12 residues. V was clipped by 4 bases and J by 4 bases; unmatched bases: 0. Study findings and constraints: Blood also held most thyroid clonotypes expanded above 0.001 frequency.

Amplification from RNA transcripts yielded the TCR beta CDR3 regions. The first round was an RT-PCR with HTBI primers, and the second round was a multiplex PCR. Via MiXCR, TCRdb re-called the multiplex PCR reads, giving one row per CDR3 protein. The table records under 250,000 distinct CDR3 sequences, around 30% of them present only once. The sequenced sample was peripheral blood. This sequence was found in a man aged 45-65 years with Graves' ophthalmopathy. The chain couples TRBV7-2 to TRBJ2-5; 7 bases are a match to TRBD1. CDR3 in amino acids: CASSWTGETQYF. As DNA, the CDR3 is TGTGCCAGCAGCTGGACAGGAGAGACCCAGTACTTC.